A single sample gave rise to the 17 T cell receptor beta chains below, sequenced in a study of beta chain features in type 1 diabetes. Expressed TCRB transcripts were sequenced because the isolated RNA had all been reverse transcribed beforehand. Clones were sequenced by immunoSEQ multiplex PCR, and TCRdb holds only the in-frame ones, with some missing. Seen here are some 9,800 clones, about 84% observed once, and the top ten hold approximately 1.5%. Sequences were obtained from Tregs from blood. Receptors originate from a woman between 18 and 29 years old in good health.

CDR3 sequence reads: CASSQDWSSGRDNEQFF. DNA for the CDR3: TGTGCCAGCAGCCAAGATTGGTCTAGCGGGAGAGACAATGAGCAGTTCTTC. The V and J genes are TRBV4-2 and TRBJ2-1; 10 positions match TRBD2. J gave up 5 bases and V 0 bases, and 7 bases lay outside the gene matches. In germline, CDR1 is LGHNA, CDR2 YNFKEQ. There are 17 residues in the CDR3.

CDR3 protein: CASSYSTGQQAFF. CDR3 in DNA: TGTGCCAGCAGTTACTCGACCGGCCAACAGGCTTTCTTT. V usage is TRBV6-5 and J usage is TRBJ1-1, with unresolved D. Deletions cut 0 bases from V and 11 bases from J, with 13 bases between. Germline V CDR1 and CDR2: MNHEY, SVGAGI. CDR3 length: 13 amino acids.

This clone has only one observation. V gene TRBV7-9 combines with J gene TRBJ1-1; D uncertain. Germline CDR1 SEHNR, CDR2 FQNEAQ (reference sequence). The length of the CDR3 is 15 residues. Trimming removed 1 base from V and 5 bases from J, with 14 bases in between. DNA for the CDR3: TGTGCCAGCAGCTTAGAAAGGAGTGGGAGGACTGAAGCTTTCTTT. Translated: CASSLERSGRTEAFF.

This chain joins TRBV18 and TRBJ2-7; 7 bases match TRBD2. The CDR3 totals 15 residues. V trimming: 3 bases; J trimming: 6 bases; junction bases outside the gene matches: 11. Germline-derived CDR1 and CDR2 are KGHSH and LQKENI. CDR3 loop: CASSPPLAGETEQYF. The DNA of the CDR3 is TGTGCCAGCTCACCCCCCCTGGCGGGAGAAACCGAGCAGTACTTC. Full variable domain (outside the CDR3, taken from reference TRBV18 and TRBJ2-7): NAGVMQNPRHLVRRRGQEARLRCSPMKGHSHVYWYRQLPEEGLKFMVYLQKENIIDESGMPKERFSAEFPKEGPSILRIQQVVRGDSAAYFCASSPPLAGETEQYFGPGTRLTVT.

The CDR3 protein is CASSADRGRTSPLHF. CDR3 bases: TGTGCCAGCAGTGCTGACAGGGGCCGGACTTCACCCCTCCACTTT. The V gene is TRBV27, the J gene TRBJ1-6; 8 positions match TRBD1. Per germline, CDR1 MNHEY and CDR2 SMNVEV (reference sequence). The V segment lost 5 bases and the J segment 9 bases; nucleotides outside the gene matches: 9. The CDR3 is 15 amino acids.

This sequence joins TRBV4-1 and TRBJ2-3; no reliable D call. CDR1 and CDR2 (germline): MGHRA, YSYEKL. Deletions cut 1 base from V and 2 bases from J, with 16 bases between. This CDR3 has 17 amino acids. The CDR3 is CASSQGLLTTITDTQYF. The CDR3, as DNA: TGCGCCAGCAGCCAAGGTCTCCTGACAACGATCACAGATACGCAGTATTTT.

This chain connects TRBV9 to TRBJ2-5; possibly TRBD1 for D (5 bases). The assigned J gene may be wrong: the sequence end matches TRBJ2-7 better. The germline V gene has CDR1 SGDLS and CDR2 YYNGEE. This CDR3 comprises 16 residues. The CDR3 coding sequence is TGTGCCAGCAGCCAGGGTGGGCAGGGCGTTGAGTACGAGCAGTACTTC. It encodes CASSQGGQGVEYEQYF.

The chain employs TRBV7-9 and TRBJ2-1; the D is unclear. This CDR3 contains 14 residues. The V end lost 0 bases, the J end lost 0 bases, and 3 bases lay between the germline ends. CDR1 is SEHNR and CDR2 is FQNEAQ in the germline V gene (reference sequence). CDR3 region: CASSLASSYNEQFF. CDR3 DNA sequence: TGTGCCAGCAGCTTAGCTAGCTCCTACAATGAGCAGTTCTTC.

This chain joins TRBV19 and TRBJ2-3, with 8 positions matching TRBD2. The germline V gene has CDR1 LNHDA and CDR2 SQIVND (reference sequence). Losses at the gene ends were 4 bases for V and 0 bases for J; bases not matched to a gene: 6. The CDR3 runs to 16 residues. The CDR3 loop reads CASSTRGGWSTDTQYF. CDR3 DNA: TGTGCCAGTAGTACCCGGGGGGGATGGAGCACAGATACGCAGTATTTT.

The rearrangement links TRBV5-4 to TRBJ2-7, with D perhaps TRBD1 (5 bases). The CDR3 totals 14 residues. Germline CDR1 and CDR2: SGHNT and YYREEE (reference sequence). Trimming took off 1 base at V and 4 bases at J, with 12 bases between the two ends. CDR3 protein: CASSLHQGAYEQYF. As DNA, the CDR3 is TGTGCCAGCAGCTTGCATCAGGGTGCGTACGAGCAGTACTTC. Full variable domain (remainder filled in from reference TRBV5-4 and TRBJ2-7): ETGVTQSPTHLIKTRGQQVTLRCSSQSGHNTVSWYQQALGQGPQFIFQYYREEENGRGNFPPRFSGLQFPNYSSELNVNALELDDSALYLCASSLHQGAYEQYFGPGTRLTVT.

Remarks on this clone: Germline is not matched at one junction end, which may reflect a read error. The V call is TRBV7-9, the J call TRBJ1-6, with D possibly matching TRBD1 (6 bases). The CDR3 is made up of 17 amino acids. Looked up from germline, CDR1 is SEHNR and CDR2 is FQNEAQ (reference sequence). The CDR3 protein is CASSFGGQGRNNSPPHF. The DNA for the CDR3 is TGTGCCAGCAGCTTCGGGGGGCAGGGACGCAATAATTCACCCCCCCACTTT.

This clone was picked up a small number of times. DNA for the CDR3: TGTGCCAGCAGCTCCGGACAGGGATTGGAGACCCAGTACTTC. Translating gives CASSSGQGLETQYF. The V and J genes are TRBV7-3 and TRBJ2-5, with TRBD1 identical over 8 bases. Germline-derived CDR1 and CDR2 are SGHTA and FQGTGA. There are 14 residues in the CDR3. With V trimmed by 4 bases and J by 5 bases, 6 bases remained unmatched.

In DNA form, the CDR3 reads TGTGCCAGCAGGCGAAAGTGGGAGAGCTACGAGCAGTACTTC. Encoded protein: CASRRKWESYEQYF. The rearrangement uses TRBV28 and TRBJ2-5; D is possibly TRBD2 (5 bases). Judging by the DNA end, TRBJ2-7 fits better; the J call may be wrong. The length of the CDR3 is 14 residues. Germline-derived CDR1 and CDR2 are MDHEN and SYDVKM.

The chain is built from TRBV29-1 and TRBJ1-5, with no clear D. The V and J ends lost 7 bases and 0 bases respectively, with 16 bases between them. This CDR3 has 15 amino acids. Germline CDR1 reads SQVTM; CDR2 reads ANQGSEA. CDR3 in amino acids: CSARTSQDSNQPQHF. The CDR3 nucleotides are TGCAGCGCCCGCACGTCGCAGGATAGCAATCAGCCCCAGCATTTT. The variable domain in full, with the rest retrieved from reference TRBV29-1 and TRBJ1-5, is SAVISQKPSRDICQRGTSLTIQCQVDSQVTMMFWYRQQPGQSLTLIATANQGSEATYESGFVIDKFPISRPNLTFSTLTVSNMSPEDSSIYLCSARTSQDSNQPQHFGDGTRLSIL.

V usage is TRBV30 and J usage is TRBJ2-1; D might be TRBD2 (5 bases). The germline CDR1 and CDR2 sequences are GTSNPN and SVGIG (reference sequence). Deletions cut 3 bases from V and 10 bases from J, with 10 bases between. The CDR3 extends over 11 amino acids. CDR3: CAWSASQEQFF. The CDR3 DNA reads as TGTGCCTGGAGCGCTAGCCAGGAGCAGTTCTTC.

This chain connects TRBV6-5 to TRBJ2-3, with a possible D match to TRBD1 (5 bases). V shed 6 bases and J shed 9 bases, with 16 bases lying between them. The length of the CDR3 is 13 residues. Germline V gene lookup returns CDR1 MNHEY and CDR2 SVGAGI. The CDR3 nucleotides are TGTGCCAGCAGCAGGGATTACGGAGCGACGCAGTATTTT. Its protein is CASSRDYGATQYF.

The gene calls are TRBV5-1 and TRBJ2-5, with 7 bases fitting TRBD2. CDR3 size: 15 residues. The germline CDR1 and CDR2 sequences are SGHRS and YFSETQ. The V segment lost 0 bases and the J segment 9 bases; nucleotides outside the gene matches: 11. CDR3 sequence reads: CASSLVGGLLEAQYF. The DNA of the CDR3 is TGCGCCAGCAGCTTGGTCGGGGGGTTGCTGGAGGCCCAGTACTTC. Looking up the rest from reference TRBV5-1 and TRBJ2-5 gives the full variable domain: KAGVTQTPRYLIKTRGQQVTLSCSPISGHRSVSWYQQTPGQGLQFLFEYFSETQRNKGNFPGRFSGRQFSNSRSEMNVSTLELGDSALYLCASSLVGGLLEAQYFGPGTRLLVL.